This T cell receptor (beta chain) was captured in a study of blood T cell repertoires in COVID-19 (dated by TCRdb to about 2020). For the study in its entirety: The collaborator samples originated in the United States, Italy and Spain and spanned the acute and convalescent phases of COVID-19. HLA class I and class II types, where available, came from metadata supplied by the sample provider rather than from assay-based typing. The repertoires were made available in a free public database intended to serve as a resource for research on the immune response to SARS-CoV-2. The dataset comprised deeply sampled blood TCRbeta repertoires from subjects exposed to, actively infected with, or recovered from COVID-19. Sample metadata almost always included a de-identified subject ID, COVID-19 status, age in years and sex. Samples came from the ongoing ImmuneRACE study (first 160 participants) plus 1,254 subjects from 6 global collaborators. The prospective study material was composed of cDNA or gDNA derived from T cells, B-cell-depleted T cells, or PBMCs.

Worth noting for this clone: What this receptor recognizes is not known. Qualities for individual bases were not recorded, and no much larger clone is one base off.

Enrolling through a virtual design, the prospective study's participants ranged in age from about 18 to 89 years and lived across roughly 24 United States geographic areas. In the prospective study, cohorts were assigned on the basis of participant-reported clinical history obtained from a screening survey and a study questionnaire. In the prospective study, whole blood, serum and a nasopharyngeal or oropharyngeal swab were collected from each participant by mobile phlebotomists. Participants in the prospective study had the option to provide additional blood draws and questionnaires over a 2-month period. Before DNA extraction, prospective study blood samples were shipped either frozen or at room temperature. Overall study results and their limits: Clinical and demographic metadata were provided uncurated, with the amount varying by source and participant.

TCRbeta CDR3 regions were amplified from genomic DNA by means of the immunoSEQ Assay, a bias-controlled multiplex PCR. Per the original workflow: The number of nucleated cells in each sample was estimated from the amplification of reference gene primers within the assay. To quantify the absolute abundance of each unique TCRbeta CDR3 rearrangement, sequence reads were collapsed and filtered. For each sample, productive Simpson clonality was calculated by taking the square root of Simpson's diversity index across productive rearrangements. TCRdb took over this immuneACCESS table, retaining in-frame rearrangements with V and J assigned. Such tables are incomplete; in checked studies, under half of the missing clones stem from an unresolved V gene, and the remainder is unexplained. V and J calls and clone size are copied from that table; D and trimming were computed from the DNA. Present in this sample are about 150,000 clones, 84% of which were seen just once. Approximately 3.6% of the sample belongs to the ten largest clones.

The CDR3 runs 16 residues from the cysteine to the phenylalanine. The DNA shown is the 48-base CDR3, in frame from base 1. Relative to germline, V is missing 7 bases and J is missing 8 bases, with 17 bases of the junction outside any gene match. CDR1 and CDR2 are drawn from the germline V gene (reference sequence): MNHNY, SVGAGI. This chain joins TRBV6-6 to TRBJ2-1, with 7 bases aligning to TRBD1. The origin of this receptor is a woman in her 50s with acute COVID-19. The sample was PBMCs or T cells enriched from blood (not recorded which). The sequenced DNA: TGTGCCAGCAAACCTGGTGGGCACAGGGGAATAGATGAGCAGTTCTTC. The resulting protein is CASKPGGHRGIDEQFF.